The 18 T cell receptor beta chains in this list originate from one sample, sequenced in a study of PD-1 blockade in mismatch repair-deficient tumors. The table came from immunoSEQ multiplex PCR; TCRdb's copy has only in-frame clones and leaves some out. The repertoire holds 9,000 to 10,000 clones, with more than 80% as singletons. Source: PBMCs, taken less than 47 weeks after starting pembrolizumab. All receptors come from an adult with mismatch repair-deficient cancer.

V and J are TRBV19 and TRBJ2-1; D may be TRBD2 (6 bases). CDR3 size: 15 residues. Trimming shortened V by 1 base and J by 5 bases, and 12 bases separated the two germline ends. The germline gives CDR1 LNHDA, CDR2 SQIVND (reference sequence). The CDR3 spells CASSIVGGLDNEQFF. CDR3 nucleotides: TGTGCCAGTAGTATAGTTGGGGGGTTGGACAATGAGCAGTTCTTC.

This chain connects TRBV7-8 to TRBJ2-5; 7 bases line up with TRBD2. With V trimmed by 3 bases and J by 5 bases, 6 bases remained unmatched. Germline CDR1 and CDR2: SGHVS and FQNEAQ. CDR3 length: 14 amino acids. The CDR3: CASSFRSSGETQYF. The CDR3 bases are TGTGCCAGCAGCTTCCGGAGTAGCGGGGAGACCCAGTACTTC. The whole variable domain, remainder taken from reference TRBV7-8 and TRBJ2-5, is GAGVSQSPRYKVAKRGQDVALRCDPISGHVSLFWYQQALGQGPEFLTYFQNEAQLDKSGLPSDRFFAERPEGSVSTLKIQRTQQEDSAVYLCASSFRSSGETQYFGPGTRLLVL.

This clone was found a few times. V is TRBV29-1 and J is TRBJ1-1; 8 bases agree with TRBD1. Germline lookup yields CDR1 SQVTM and CDR2 ANQGSEA. V lost 4 bases, J lost 0 bases, and 1 base stayed unmatched. The CDR3 loop spans 13 amino acids. The CDR3 loop is CSVVGQVNTEAFF. The CDR3 DNA reads TGCAGCGTTGTGGGACAGGTGAACACTGAAGCTTTCTTT.

The V and J genes are TRBV6-5 and TRBJ2-7; weak D call: TRBD1 (5 bases). The ends were cut back, 0 bases at V and 5 bases at J, with 8 bases in the middle. This CDR3 is built from 13 residues. Germline V CDR1 and CDR2: MNHEY, SVGAGI. The CDR3 is CASSYSSGNEQYF. Written as DNA, the CDR3 is TGTGCCAGCAGTTACTCATCAGGGAACGAGCAGTACTTC.

This sequence joins TRBV13 and TRBJ2-1; D ambiguous. Trimming left V 5 bases short and J 8 bases short, with 16 bases between. This CDR3 has 14 residues. Germline-derived CDR1 and CDR2 are PRHDT and FYEKMQ (reference sequence). The CDR3 protein is CASSPTRLAHEQFF. In DNA, the CDR3 is TGTGCCAGCAGCCCCACCCGCCTCGCGCATGAGCAGTTCTTC.

The CDR3 reads CASSVGPDGYEQYF. The CDR3 region has the DNA TGTGCCAGCAGCGTAGGACCTGACGGGTACGAGCAGTACTTC. The rearrangement joins TRBV9 to TRBJ2-7; D not resolved. The CDR3 spans 14 residues. V was trimmed by 0 bases and J by 4 bases, leaving 11 bases between them. Germline V gene sequence: CDR1 SGDLS, CDR2 YYNGEE. The whole variable domain, filled in from reference TRBV9 and TRBJ2-7, reads DSGVTQTPKHLITATGQRVTLRCSPRSGDLSVYWYQQSLDQGLQFLIQYYNGEERAKGNILERFSAQQFPDLHSELNLSSLELGDSALYFCASSVGPDGYEQYFGPGTRLTVT.

This clone was recorded once. V and J are TRBV7-3 and TRBJ2-3; 7 nucleotides match TRBD2. V was clipped by 5 bases and J by 8 bases; unmatched bases: 7. The CDR3 has 13 residues. Looked up from germline, CDR1 is SGHTA and CDR2 is FQGTGA. CDR3 bases: TGTGCCAGCAGCGACTTACCGGGGGGTACGCAGTATTTT. This translates into CASSDLPGGTQYF.

J is TRBJ2-7 and V is TRBV2, with TRBD2 matching over 7 bases. The V segment lost 2 bases and the J segment 5 bases; nucleotides outside the gene matches: 6. In germline, CDR1 is SNHLY, CDR2 FYNNEI. The CDR3 has 14 amino acids. The chain's CDR3 is CASSEQRDSNEQYF. The CDR3 nucleotides read TGTGCCAGCAGTGAACAGCGGGACTCGAACGAGCAGTACTTC.

The rearrangement links TRBV5-1 to TRBJ2-2; D not resolved. V dropped 4 bases and J dropped 5 bases, with 12 bases sitting between them. The germline V gene encodes CDR1 SGHRS and CDR2 YFSETQ. This CDR3 spans 14 amino acids. CDR3 protein: CASSPLEWTGELFF. Written as DNA, the CDR3 is TGCGCCAGCAGCCCCCTAGAATGGACCGGGGAGCTGTTTTTT.

The chain couples TRBV4-2 to TRBJ1-5; a possible D gene is TRBD1 (6 bases). The CDR3 runs to 15 residues. Per the germline V gene, CDR1 is LGHNA and CDR2 is YNFKEQ. The V end lost 0 bases, the J end lost 6 bases, and 12 bases lay between the germline ends. CDR3 loop: CASSQDIGGTQPQHF. For the CDR3, the DNA is TGTGCCAGCAGCCAAGATATTGGGGGCACTCAGCCCCAGCATTTT.

The gene calls are TRBV5-1 and TRBJ2-3, with a possible D match to TRBD2 (5 bases). CDR1 SGHRS and CDR2 YFSETQ come from the germline V gene. V dropped 7 bases and J dropped 2 bases, with 14 bases sitting between them. The CDR3 is 14 amino acids. Written as DNA, the CDR3 is TGCGCCAGCGGACGGGAACTACACACAGATACGCAGTATTTT. Protein product: CASGRELHTDTQYF.

The chain's CDR3 is CASSTTGTANQPQHF. DNA for the CDR3: TGTGCCAGCAGTACTACCGGGACAGCAAATCAGCCCCAGCATTTT. The chain employs TRBV28 and TRBJ1-5, with 7 bases matching TRBD1. The V and J ends lost 5 bases and 4 bases, in that order; junction bases with no gene match: 8. The CDR3 spans 15 residues. CDR1 and CDR2 from the germline V gene are MDHEN and SYDVKM.

This chain links TRBV18 with TRBJ2-1; perhaps TRBD2 as D (5 bases). CDR1 and CDR2 from the germline V gene are KGHSH and LQKENI. V was pared by 0 bases and J by 0 bases, with 9 bases between. There are 16 residues in the CDR3. CDR3 bases: TGTGCCAGCTCACCACCTTGGGCGGGCTCCTACAATGAGCAGTTCTTC. It translates to CASSPPWAGSYNEQFF.

The chain carries TRBV18 and TRBJ1-1; no reliable D call. Trimming took 1 base from V and 1 from J, leaving 10 bases between them. CDR3 length: 15 residues. Germline V lookup: CDR1 KGHSH, CDR2 LQKENI. Written as DNA, the CDR3 is TGTGCCAGCTCACCACGTCAAGGAGGGAACACTGAAGCTTTCTTT. The encoded protein is CASSPRQGGNTEAFF. The whole variable domain, filled in from reference TRBV18 and TRBJ1-1, reads NAGVMQNPRHLVRRRGQEARLRCSPMKGHSHVYWYRQLPEEGLKFMVYLQKENIIDESGMPKERFSAEFPKEGPSILRIQQVVRGDSAAYFCASSPRQGGNTEAFFGQGTRLTVV.

The V gene is TRBV10-3, the J gene TRBJ2-1; D is possibly TRBD1 (5 bases). This CDR3 has 12 amino acids. V gave up 7 bases and J gave up 3 bases, with 7 bases separating them. Germline V gene lookup returns CDR1 ENHRY and CDR2 SYGVKD. The CDR3 is CAITDSYNEQFF. As DNA, the CDR3 is TGTGCCATCACCGACAGCTACAATGAGCAGTTCTTC.

The chain carries TRBV5-4 and TRBJ2-5; D unresolved. This CDR3 is 11 amino acids long. Germline CDR1 and CDR2: SGHNT and YYREEE (reference sequence). V was clipped by 9 bases and J by 7 bases, with 13 bases between them. The CDR3 coding sequence is TGTGCCACCCCGGGTCCCGGGACCCAGTACTTC. Amino acids: CATPGPGTQYF.

The chain carries TRBV19 and TRBJ1-5; 8 positions agree with TRBD1. The germline V gene has CDR1 LNHDA and CDR2 SQIVND (reference sequence). The junction had 3 bases not matched to a gene; V was cut back by 2 bases and J by 3 bases. CDR3 length equals 15 residues. The CDR3 DNA sequence: TGTGCCAGTAGTATAATGCAGGGGGCCAATCAGCCCCAGCATTTT. This codes for CASSIMQGANQPQHF.

V gene TRBV19 combines with J gene TRBJ2-5, with 9 bases fitting TRBD2. Germline CDR1 LNHDA, CDR2 SQIVND (reference sequence). V lost 6 bases to trimming and J lost 5 bases; unmatched junction nucleotides: 10. The CDR3 has 15 amino acids. The CDR3 DNA follows: TGTGCCAGTAGGGGTAGCGGGAGAAAAACGGAGACCCAGTACTTC. This sequence encodes CASRGSGRKTETQYF.